This T cell receptor beta chain originates from a study of OX40 agonist ivuxolimab in advanced cancers. Study-level background: Enrolled patients in dose escalation had cancers that were hepatocellular carcinoma, melanoma, renal cell or head and neck cancer.

Assay: immunoSEQ multiplex PCR; the TCRdb copy retains only in-frame clones and omits some. Of 65,000 to 90,000 clones listed, about four fifths were seen once; the top ten hold under 3.5%. Findings and limits, study-wide: In CD8+ T cells, expanded clones were on average more numerous than in CD4+. By week 6 at 0.1 to 3.0 mg/kg, blood CD4+ and CD8+ T cells had expanded clonally.

Trimming took 6 bases from V and 9 from J, leaving 20 bases between them. The CDR3 is made up of 14 amino acids. Germline-derived CDR1 and CDR2 are MNHNY and SVGAGI (reference sequence). Autoimmune disease history or systemic immunosuppression barred patients. As for this clone: Its antigen is unidentified.

V usage is TRBV6-6 and J usage is TRBJ1-2, with D perhaps matching TRBD1 (5 bases). The clonotype was recovered from an adult with an advanced solid tumor such as melanoma, head and neck, liver or kidney cancer. The sample consisted of CD4+ or CD8+ T cells sorted from blood, taken in a trial of the OX40 agonist ivuxolimab. In nucleotides, the CDR3 is TGTGCCAGCAGGGAAGGGACCGGGGAGTACCGCTACACCTTC. Protein sequence: CASREGTGEYRYTF.